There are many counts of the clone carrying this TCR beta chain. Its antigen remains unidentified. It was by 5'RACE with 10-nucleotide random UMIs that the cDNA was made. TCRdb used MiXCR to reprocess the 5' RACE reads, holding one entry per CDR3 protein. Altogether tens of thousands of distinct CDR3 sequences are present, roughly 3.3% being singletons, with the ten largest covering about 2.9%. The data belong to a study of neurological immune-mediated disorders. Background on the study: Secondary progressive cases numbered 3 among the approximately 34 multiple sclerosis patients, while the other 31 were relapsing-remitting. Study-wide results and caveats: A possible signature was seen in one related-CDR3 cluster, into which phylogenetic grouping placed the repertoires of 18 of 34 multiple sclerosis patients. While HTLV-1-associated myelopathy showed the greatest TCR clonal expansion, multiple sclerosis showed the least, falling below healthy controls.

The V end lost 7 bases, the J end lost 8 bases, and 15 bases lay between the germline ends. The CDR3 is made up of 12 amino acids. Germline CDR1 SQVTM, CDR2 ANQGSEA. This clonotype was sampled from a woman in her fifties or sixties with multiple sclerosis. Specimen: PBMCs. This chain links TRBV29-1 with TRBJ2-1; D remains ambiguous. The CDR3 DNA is TGCAGCGGCAGTCGAGCTGGGCATGAGCAGTTCTTC. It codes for CSGSRAGHEQFF.